Listed here are 10 T cell receptor beta chains from one sample, sequenced in a study of blood T cells in healthy people across ages. For the second PCR, which ran for 7 to 11 cycles, a sample-barcoded 5' primer and a J-beta primer mix were used. TCRdb reprocessed the 5' RACE reads via MiXCR and lists one record per CDR3 protein. The sample holds some 1.5 million distinct CDR3 sequences, approximately 43% seen once. Source material: blood. Receptors were obtained from a woman under 30 in good health.

This rearrangement joins TRBV20-1 to TRBJ2-1; 9 bases are shared with TRBD2. The CDR3 sequence is 15 residues long. V shed 4 bases, J shed 2 bases, and the junction held 6 bases outside the gene matches. Germline lookup yields CDR1 DFQATT and CDR2 SNEGSKA (reference sequence). Here the CDR3 reads CSAKGAGGTYNEQFF. The CDR3 nucleotides read TGCAGTGCTAAGGGGGCGGGAGGGACCTACAATGAGCAGTTCTTC.

The rearrangement uses TRBV7-9 and TRBJ2-2, with D perhaps matching TRBD1 (6 bases). Trimming left V 7 bases short and J 1 base short, with 16 bases between. Per germline, CDR1 SEHNR and CDR2 FQNEAQ (reference sequence). The CDR3 covers 16 residues. The CDR3 protein is CASTDIGGLNTGELFF. The DNA for the CDR3 is TGTGCCAGCACCGACATAGGGGGATTGAACACCGGGGAGCTGTTTTTT. The variable domain in full, with the rest retrieved from reference TRBV7-9 and TRBJ2-2, is DTGVSQNPRHKITKRGQNVTFRCDPISEHNRLYWYRQTLGQGPEFLTYFQNEAQLEKSRLLSDRFSAERPKGSFSTLEIQRTEQGDSAMYLCASTDIGGLNTGELFFGEGSRLTVL.

This rearrangement joins TRBV28 to TRBJ2-6; weak D call: TRBD1 (5 bases). This CDR3 region has 15 residues. The V and J ends lost 5 bases and 4 bases respectively, with 12 bases between them. The V gene's germline CDR1 is MDHEN and CDR2 SYDVKM. The CDR3 sequence is CASSRQGTGANVLTF. CDR3 sequence (DNA): TGTGCCAGCAGTCGGCAGGGTACAGGGGCCAACGTCCTGACTTTC.

The chain has TRBV12-3 or TRBV12-4 and TRBJ1-2; the D gene is possibly TRBD1 (6 bases). The V end lost 5 bases, the J end lost 2 bases, and 15 bases lay between the germline ends. CDR3 length: 15 amino acids. The CDR3 protein is CASSLGVGANYGYTF. The CDR3, as DNA: TGTGCCAGCAGTCTCGGTGTGGGGGCGAACTATGGCTACACCTTC.

The chain recombines TRBV2 with TRBJ2-7; D uncertain. The CDR3 loop spans 13 amino acids. V was clipped by 1 base and J by 2 bases, with 6 bases between them. From germline, CDR1 is SNHLY and CDR2 FYNNEI. CDR3 nucleotide sequence: TGTGCCAGCAGTGAAGGAATGGCCTACGAGCAGTACTTC. Its protein is CASSEGMAYEQYF.

The chain recombines TRBV10-3 with TRBJ2-3; D is uncertain. V was pared by 2 bases and J by 0 bases, with 18 bases between. CDR3 length: 18 amino acids. CDR1 is ENHRY, CDR2 SYGVKD, per germline. CDR3 region: CAISEVVAGLSSTDTQYF. DNA for the CDR3: TGTGCCATCAGTGAGGTGGTAGCCGGTTTGTCTAGCACAGATACGCAGTATTTT.

The chain carries TRBV4-2 and TRBJ2-1; D ambiguous. V lost 1 base and J 1 base, leaving 11 bases between the germline ends. Germline V gives CDR1 LGHNA, CDR2 YNFKEQ. CDR3 size: 16 residues. CDR3 protein: CASSQVREGSYNEQFF. The DNA of the CDR3 is TGTGCCAGCAGCCAAGTTAGGGAAGGGTCCTACAATGAGCAGTTCTTC.

This clonotype was found a few times. The chain links TRBV7-9 to TRBJ2-1; no firm D call. The CDR3 is made up of 14 amino acids. Between the trimmed V and J ends, which lost 5 bases and 5 bases, there was a span of 13 bases. Germline CDR1 SEHNR, CDR2 FQNEAQ (reference sequence). The CDR3 coding sequence is TGTGCCAGCAGCCCCCCCACGGCCCACAATGAGCAGTTCTTC. It yields the protein CASSPPTAHNEQFF. Drawing the rest from reference TRBV7-9 and TRBJ2-1, the complete variable domain is DTGVSQNPRHKITKRGQNVTFRCDPISEHNRLYWYRQTLGQGPEFLTYFQNEAQLEKSRLLSDRFSAERPKGSFSTLEIQRTEQGDSAMYLCASSPPTAHNEQFFGPGTRLTVL.

Worth noting for this clonotype: One end of the junction is discordant with germline, which a read error may explain. The chain has TRBV7-7 and TRBJ2-1; the D gene could be TRBD1 or TRBD2 (5 bases each). The CDR3 is 13 amino acids. The germline V gene encodes CDR1 SSHAT and CDR2 FNYEAQ (reference sequence). The CDR3 region has the DNA TGTGCTAGCAGCGTTATCGCCGGGGCTGAGCAGTTCTTC. Translated: CASSVIAGAEQFF.

The chain joins TRBV12-3 or TRBV12-4 to TRBJ1-4; no definite D call. V shed 8 bases and J shed 4 bases, with 14 bases lying between them. This CDR3 is built from 14 residues. CDR3 sequence reads: CASRLRLNNEKLFF. CDR3 bases: TGTGCCAGCCGCCTTAGATTAAATAATGAAAAACTGTTTTTT.